Following are 30 T cell receptor beta chains from one sample sequenced in a study of CD8 T cells in ankylosing spondylitis. TCRdb re-called the 5' RACE reads through MiXCR, storing one row per CDR3 protein. The table has under 150,000 distinct CDR3 sequences, roughly an eighth seen once; the top ten hold roughly 3%. The sample taken for sequencing was blood, either unsorted or a sorted T cell fraction (not recorded which). The receptors were sampled from a female donor with ankylosing spondylitis or in good health (not recorded which).

This clonotype showed up many times. Here the CDR3 DNA reads TGTGCCAGCAGCTTGGTCCCCGTCTATGGCTACACCTTC. Residues: CASSLVPVYGYTF. J is TRBJ1-2 and V is TRBV5-5; D unclear. V dropped 0 bases and J dropped 4 bases, with 7 bases sitting between them. The germline V gene has CDR1 SGHKS and CDR2 YYEKEE (reference sequence). This CDR3 has 13 amino acids.

At least ten counts were recorded for this clonotype. The rearrangement joins TRBV6-5 to TRBJ2-7; 11 positions agree with TRBD1. Trimming at V came to 2 bases and at J to 1 base, leaving 1 base not matched to a gene. The CDR3 spans 15 residues. Looked up from germline, CDR1 is MNHEY and CDR2 is SVGAGI. The CDR3 nucleotides read TGTGCCAGCAGTTACAGGGACAGGGGGTCCTACGAGCAGTACTTC. It encodes CASSYRDRGSYEQYF.

This clonotype was counted at least ten times. J is TRBJ2-6 and V is TRBV5-1; TRBD1 matches at 9 bases. Germline lookup yields CDR1 SGHRS and CDR2 YFSETQ. This CDR3 has 17 residues. The junction had 4 bases not matched to a gene; V was cut back by 0 bases and J by 3 bases. CDR3 region: CASSLAGTGYGANVLTF. The CDR3 coding sequence is TGCGCCAGCAGCTTGGCCGGGACAGGGTATGGGGCCAACGTCCTGACTTTC.

This clonotype occurred a few times. V usage is TRBV5-1 and J usage is TRBJ1-2, with 8 positions matching TRBD1. Germline CDR1 SGHRS, CDR2 YFSETQ. This CDR3 spans 13 amino acids. The junction had 5 bases not matched to a gene; V was cut back by 5 bases and J by 5 bases. CDR3 nucleotide sequence: TGCGCCAGCAGAGAAACAGGGGGTTATGGCTACACCTTC. Its protein product is CASRETGGYGYTF.

Turning to this clonotype: The junction departs from germline at one end; a sequencing error may be responsible. CDR3 coding DNA: TGCTGTGCTACCCAGACAGGCCGCTCTGGGGCCAACGTCCTGACTTTC. Its translation: CCATQTGRSGANVLTF. V is TRBV20-1 and J is TRBJ2-6; tentatively, D is TRBD1 (6 bases). Per the germline V gene, CDR1 is DFQATT and CDR2 is SNEGSKA (reference sequence). CDR3 length equals 16 residues.

In regard to this clonotype: This may be a read error, as it is one base from a much larger clone. The chain recombines TRBV7-2 with TRBJ2-1, with 8 bases fitting TRBD2. This CDR3 has 13 amino acids. The germline gives CDR1 SGHTA, CDR2 FQGNSA. Written as DNA, the CDR3 is TGTGCCATCAGCTTAAGCGGGAGACCTGAGCAGTTCTTC. As protein: CAISLSGRPEQFF.

The J gene is TRBJ2-3, the V gene TRBV6-2 or TRBV6-3; D gene uncertain. Germline V gene lookup returns CDR1 MNHEY and CDR2 SVGEGT. This CDR3 region has 14 residues. V lost 2 bases to trimming and J lost 0 bases, with 6 bases between them. In nucleotides, the CDR3 is TGTGCCAGCAGTTACGAAGGGAGCACAGATACGCAGTATTTT. This codes for CASSYEGSTDTQYF.

The chain employs TRBV10-2 and TRBJ2-7; D could derive from TRBD1 or TRBD2 (5 bases each). V lost 6 bases and J lost 0, with 12 bases in between. Germline CDR1 reads WSHSY; CDR2 reads SAAADI. The CDR3 is 14 residues long. The CDR3 sequence is CASSRDGDSYEQYF. The CDR3 nucleotides are TGCGCCAGCAGCCGGGACGGAGACTCCTACGAGCAGTACTTC.

This clonotype has a handful of counts. The chain joins TRBV5-1 to TRBJ2-1; no definite D call. V lost 0 bases and J 5 bases, leaving 9 bases between the germline ends. This CDR3 contains 14 residues. Per the germline V gene, CDR1 is SGHRS and CDR2 is YFSETQ. CDR3: CASSLGAVNNEQFF. DNA of the CDR3: TGCGCCAGCAGCTTGGGGGCGGTCAACAATGAGCAGTTCTTC.

The sample holds one count of this clonotype. The chain is built from TRBV23-1 and TRBJ2-2; 8 bases are a match to TRBD2. TRBV23-1 is classed as an ORF, of uncertain function. The CDR3 loop spans 16 amino acids. J lost 6 bases, V lost 0 bases, and 6 bases had no gene match. This CDR3 is CASSQSAGDVPGELFF. The CDR3 DNA reads as TGCGCCAGCAGTCAATCAGCGGGGGACGTCCCCGGGGAGCTGTTTTTT.

In this sample, this clonotype turned up many times. The CDR3, as DNA: TGCGCCAGCAGCTACGACAGGGGTGGCTACACCTTC. Protein product: CASSYDRGGYTF. The chain couples TRBV5-1 to TRBJ1-2; 8 bases are a match to TRBD1. This CDR3 has 12 amino acids. J lost 7 bases, V lost 3 bases, and 2 bases had no gene match. Germline-derived CDR1 and CDR2 are SGHRS and YFSETQ.

Only a few counts were recorded for this clonotype. The chain couples TRBV11-2 to TRBJ1-1; D gene ambiguous. Germline-derived CDR1 and CDR2 are SGHAT and FQNNGV. V lost 8 bases and J 1 base, leaving 8 bases between the germline ends. CDR3 size: 12 residues. The CDR3 region is CASSRSNTEAFF. The CDR3 bases are TGTGCCAGCTCTAGGTCGAACACTGAAGCTTTCTTT.

This chain links TRBV29-1 with TRBJ1-2; a possible D gene is TRBD1 (5 bases). Trimming left V 2 bases short and J 0 bases short, with 16 bases between. CDR1 SQVTM and CDR2 ANQGSEA come from the germline V gene. The CDR3 has 16 amino acids. CDR3 amino acids: CSVEPQGRDPNYGYTF. The CDR3 region has the DNA TGCAGCGTTGAACCGCAAGGCCGGGACCCTAACTATGGCTACACCTTC.

The V and J genes are TRBV6-1 and TRBJ2-7, with D perhaps TRBD2 (7 bases). V was trimmed by 6 bases and J by 3 bases, leaving 21 bases between them. The CDR3 is made up of 16 amino acids. Germline assignment: CDR1 MNHNS and CDR2 SASEGT. The CDR3 coding sequence is TGTGCCAGCAGGGTGGGGAGGGGCGGACAGCTCTACGAGCAGTACTTC. Translated: CASRVGRGGQLYEQYF.

CDR3 nucleotides: TGTGCCAGCAGTACGACAGGGGGCGCAGGAGAGACCCAGTACTTC. As protein: CASSTTGGAGETQYF. The chain carries TRBV7-6 and TRBJ2-5; 10 bases map to TRBD1. Germline CDR1 SGHVS, CDR2 FNYEAQ. The CDR3 runs to 15 residues. J lost 4 bases, V lost 6 bases, and 8 bases had no gene match.

A word on this clonotype: A much larger clone is a single base away; this may be a read error. The chain is built from TRBV20-1 and TRBJ2-7; 11 nucleotides agree with TRBD1. This CDR3 comprises 15 residues. From germline, CDR1 is DFQATT and CDR2 SNEGSKA (reference sequence). The CDR3 spells CSARAQDRGLSEQHF. The DNA of the CDR3 is TGCAGTGCTAGGGCCCAGGACAGGGGGCTAAGCGAGCAGCACTTC.

This clonotype was found a few times. V usage is TRBV27 and J usage is TRBJ1-5; TRBD1 might be the D (6 bases). The germline V gene encodes CDR1 MNHEY and CDR2 SMNVEV (reference sequence). The CDR3 loop spans 14 amino acids. Trimming left V 8 bases short and J 5 bases short, with 16 bases between. CDR3: CASSQGRGDQPQHF. The CDR3 DNA follows: TGTGCCAGCTCCCAGGGGAGGGGGGATCAGCCCCAGCATTTT.

Concerning this clonotype: This may be a read error, as it is one base from a much larger clone. The chain carries TRBV20-1 and TRBJ2-7; D might be TRBD1 or TRBD2, each matching 6 bases. The CDR3 contains 14 residues. Per germline, CDR1 DFQATT and CDR2 SNEGSKA (reference sequence). CDR3 protein: CSTRDFRGLGEQYF. Written as DNA, the CDR3 is TGCAGTACTAGAGATTTTCGGGGGCTGGGCGAGCAGTACTTC.

This clonotype was detected many times. V is TRBV4-2 and J is TRBJ1-6; a possible D gene is TRBD1 (6 bases). The CDR3 sequence is 19 residues long. Trimming took off 7 bases at V and 5 bases at J, with 27 bases between the two ends. Germline V CDR1 and CDR2: LGHNA, YNFKEQ. The CDR3 region is CASTPLWVGGGDNNSPLHF. The CDR3, as DNA: TGTGCCAGCACCCCGCTCTGGGTAGGAGGGGGAGATAATAATTCACCCCTCCACTTT.

This chain links TRBV6-2 or TRBV6-3 with TRBJ1-1; no reliable D call. The CDR3 is 13 amino acids. Trimming cost V 8 bases and J 0 bases, with 10 bases left between them. CDR1 is MNHEY and CDR2 is SVGEGT in the germline V gene. This CDR3 reads CASRDSLNTEAFF. In DNA, the CDR3 is TGTGCCAGCCGCGACTCGCTGAACACTGAAGCTTTCTTT.

This clonotype was recorded many times. V gene TRBV7-9 combines with J gene TRBJ1-3; D is unclear. V lost 1 base and J 0 bases, leaving 10 bases between the germline ends. Germline V lookup: CDR1 SEHNR, CDR2 FQNEAQ (reference sequence). The CDR3 runs to 16 residues. The CDR3 coding sequence is TGTGCCAGCAGCTTAGAAGGCGGCAGCTCTGGAAACACCATATATTTT. Translated: CASSLEGGSSGNTIYF.

The rearrangement joins TRBV5-1 to TRBJ2-7; 14 bases match TRBD2. The CDR3 is 17 residues long. Germline-derived CDR1 and CDR2 are SGHRS and YFSETQ. Trimming removed 0 bases from V and 4 bases from J; junction bases left unmatched: 6. The CDR3 sequence: CASSLAGLAGDGYEQYF. The CDR3 DNA reads as TGCGCCAGCAGCTTGGCGGGACTAGCGGGAGACGGATACGAGCAGTACTTC.

At least ten counts were recorded for this clonotype. The chain links TRBV7-8 to TRBJ2-2, with a weak D call TRBD2 (5 bases). Germline V gene sequence: CDR1 SGHVS, CDR2 FQNEAQ. The CDR3 has 15 amino acids. V was shortened by 5 bases and J by 4 bases, with 14 bases between the two germline ends. CDR3 sequence reads: CASSQRASSTGELFF. DNA for the CDR3: TGTGCCAGCAGCCAGAGGGCTAGCAGCACCGGGGAGCTGTTTTTT.

This clonotype was counted many times. For the CDR3, the DNA is TGTGCCAGCCGGCCCAGACGGGGCTACAATGAGCAGTTCTTC. It codes for CASRPRRGYNEQFF. This rearrangement joins TRBV12-3 or TRBV12-4 to TRBJ2-1, with D possibly matching TRBD2 (5 bases). V was pared by 8 bases and J by 3 bases, with 14 bases between. CDR3 size: 14 residues.

This rearrangement joins TRBV6-1 to TRBJ2-3, with TRBD2 matching 11 bases. The CDR3 loop spans 16 amino acids. V lost 5 bases, J lost 4 bases, and 8 bases stayed unmatched. Germline CDR1 and CDR2: MNHNS and SASEGT. The CDR3 nucleotides are TGTGCCAGCAGTAGGAATATAGCGGGGGGGCCAGATACGCAGTATTTT. Its protein product is CASSRNIAGGPDTQYF.

This clonotype appeared many times. The rearrangement links TRBV6-1 to TRBJ2-2; 14 bases align to TRBD2. The CDR3 spans 18 residues. The germline gives CDR1 MNHNS, CDR2 SASEGT. J lost 4 bases, V lost 8 bases, and 12 bases had no gene match. Here the CDR3 DNA reads TGTGCCAGCGCCCCCGGGACTAGCGGGGGAGGGAGCACCGGGGAGCTGTTTTTT. This codes for CASAPGTSGGGSTGELFF.

This clonotype was seen at least ten times. The rearrangement joins TRBV5-1 to TRBJ2-2, with D unclear. This CDR3 is built from 13 residues. Germline CDR1 reads SGHRS; CDR2 reads YFSETQ. V dropped 0 bases and J dropped 8 bases, with 8 bases sitting between them. CDR3 amino acids: CASSLGEKGELFF. The CDR3 DNA reads TGCGCCAGCAGCTTGGGAGAAAAGGGGGAGCTGTTTTTT.

The chain combines TRBV5-1 with TRBJ2-7; tentatively, D is TRBD1 (5 bases). The CDR3 spans 15 residues. V was shortened by 2 bases and J by 2 bases, with 14 bases between the two germline ends. Per germline, CDR1 SGHRS and CDR2 YFSETQ. CDR3 nucleotides: TGCGCCAGCAGCTTATCCGTCGACAGTACCTACGAGCAGTACTTC. As protein: CASSLSVDSTYEQYF.

The chain recombines TRBV12-3 or TRBV12-4 with TRBJ2-6, with D perhaps TRBD1 (5 bases). The CDR3 covers 18 residues. Trimming stripped 3 bases from V and 0 bases from J, with 15 bases between. The CDR3 spells CASSFWTIQPSGANVLTF. CDR3 bases: TGTGCCAGCAGTTTCTGGACAATCCAACCCTCTGGGGCCAACGTCCTGACTTTC.

This clonotype was seen repeatedly, ten times or more. The chain joins TRBV28 to TRBJ2-7; D is possibly TRBD2 (5 bases). This CDR3 spans 12 amino acids. Per germline, CDR1 MDHEN and CDR2 SYDVKM. Trimming removed 4 bases from V and 4 bases from J, with 8 bases in between. DNA for the CDR3: TGTGCCAGCAGTTGGGCGGGTTACGAGCAGTACTTC. The encoded protein is CASSWAGYEQYF.